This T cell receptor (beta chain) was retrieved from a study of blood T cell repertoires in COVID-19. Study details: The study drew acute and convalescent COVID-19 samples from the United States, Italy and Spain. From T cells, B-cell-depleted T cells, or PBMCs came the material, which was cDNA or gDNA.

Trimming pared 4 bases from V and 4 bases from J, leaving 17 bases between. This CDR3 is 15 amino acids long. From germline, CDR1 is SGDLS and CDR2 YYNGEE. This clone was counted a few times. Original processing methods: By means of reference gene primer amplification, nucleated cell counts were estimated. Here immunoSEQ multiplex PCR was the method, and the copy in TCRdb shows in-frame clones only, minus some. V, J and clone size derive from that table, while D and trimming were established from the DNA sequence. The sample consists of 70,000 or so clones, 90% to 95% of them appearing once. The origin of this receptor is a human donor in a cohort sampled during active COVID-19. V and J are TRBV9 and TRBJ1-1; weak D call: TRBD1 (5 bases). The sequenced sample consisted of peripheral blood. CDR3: CASSPRGGAATEAFF. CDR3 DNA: TGTGCCAGCAGCCCCCGCGGAGGGGCGGCCACTGAAGCTTTCTTT.